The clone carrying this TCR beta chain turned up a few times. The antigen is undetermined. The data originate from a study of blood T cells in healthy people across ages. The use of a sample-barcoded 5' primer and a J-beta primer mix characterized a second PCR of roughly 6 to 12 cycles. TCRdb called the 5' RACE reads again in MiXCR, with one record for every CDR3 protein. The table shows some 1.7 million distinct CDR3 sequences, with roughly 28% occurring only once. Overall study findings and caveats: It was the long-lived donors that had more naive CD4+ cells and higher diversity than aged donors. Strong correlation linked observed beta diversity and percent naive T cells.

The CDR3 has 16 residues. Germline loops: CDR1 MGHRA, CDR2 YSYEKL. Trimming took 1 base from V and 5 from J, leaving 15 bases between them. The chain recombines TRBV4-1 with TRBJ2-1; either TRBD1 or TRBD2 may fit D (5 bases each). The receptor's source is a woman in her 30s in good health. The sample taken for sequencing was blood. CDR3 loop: CASSQAPGTENNEQFF. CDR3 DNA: TGCGCCAGCAGCCAAGCCCCCGGGACGGAAAACAATGAGCAGTTCTTC.